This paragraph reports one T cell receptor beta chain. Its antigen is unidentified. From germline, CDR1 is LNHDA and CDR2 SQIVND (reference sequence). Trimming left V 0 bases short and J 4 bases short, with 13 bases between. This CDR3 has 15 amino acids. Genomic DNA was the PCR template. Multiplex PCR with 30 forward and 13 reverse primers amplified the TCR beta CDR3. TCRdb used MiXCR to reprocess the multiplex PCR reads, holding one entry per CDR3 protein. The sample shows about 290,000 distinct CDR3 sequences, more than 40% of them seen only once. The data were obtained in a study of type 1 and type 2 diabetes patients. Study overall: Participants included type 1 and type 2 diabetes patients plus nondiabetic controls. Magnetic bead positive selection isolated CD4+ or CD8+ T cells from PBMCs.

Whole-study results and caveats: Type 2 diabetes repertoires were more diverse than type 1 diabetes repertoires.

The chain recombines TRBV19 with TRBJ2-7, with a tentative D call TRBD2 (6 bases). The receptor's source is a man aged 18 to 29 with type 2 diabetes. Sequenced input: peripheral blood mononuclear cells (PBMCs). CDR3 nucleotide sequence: TGTGCCAGTAGTATAGATATTCCAGGGACTTACGAGCAGTACTTC. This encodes CASSIDIPGTYEQYF.